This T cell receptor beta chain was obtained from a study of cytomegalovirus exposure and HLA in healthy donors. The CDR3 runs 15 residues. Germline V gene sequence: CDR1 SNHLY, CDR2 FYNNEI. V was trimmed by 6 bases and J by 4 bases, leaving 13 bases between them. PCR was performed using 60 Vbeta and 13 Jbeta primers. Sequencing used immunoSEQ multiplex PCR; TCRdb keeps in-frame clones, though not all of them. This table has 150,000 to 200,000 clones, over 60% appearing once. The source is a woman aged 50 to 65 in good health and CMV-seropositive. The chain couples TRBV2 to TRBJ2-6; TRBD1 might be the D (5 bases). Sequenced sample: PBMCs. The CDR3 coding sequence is TGTGCCAGCAGGAAACAGGATTCAGGGGCCAACGTCCTGACTTTC. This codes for CASRKQDSGANVLTF.